The present T cell receptor beta chain was sequenced within a study of blood T cell repertoires in COVID-19. Sequencing was performed with immunoSEQ multiplex PCR; in TCRdb, only in-frame clones are kept and a portion is missing. The sample gives about 59,000 clones, roughly 87% of which show up once; more than 4.5% is in the top ten. J lost 3 bases, V lost 4 bases, and 2 bases had no gene match. The CDR3 consists of 13 residues. Germline V gene data show CDR1 as SNHLY and CDR2 as FYNNEI. The V gene is TRBV2, the J gene TRBJ1-1, with 7 bases aligning to TRBD1. The sequencing input was peripheral blood. This receptor was obtained from an elderly man in a cohort sampled during active COVID-19. DNA for the CDR3: TGTGCCAGCAGTGGAGGGGGCTACACTGAAGCTTTCTTT. Protein sequence: CASSGGGYTEAFF.